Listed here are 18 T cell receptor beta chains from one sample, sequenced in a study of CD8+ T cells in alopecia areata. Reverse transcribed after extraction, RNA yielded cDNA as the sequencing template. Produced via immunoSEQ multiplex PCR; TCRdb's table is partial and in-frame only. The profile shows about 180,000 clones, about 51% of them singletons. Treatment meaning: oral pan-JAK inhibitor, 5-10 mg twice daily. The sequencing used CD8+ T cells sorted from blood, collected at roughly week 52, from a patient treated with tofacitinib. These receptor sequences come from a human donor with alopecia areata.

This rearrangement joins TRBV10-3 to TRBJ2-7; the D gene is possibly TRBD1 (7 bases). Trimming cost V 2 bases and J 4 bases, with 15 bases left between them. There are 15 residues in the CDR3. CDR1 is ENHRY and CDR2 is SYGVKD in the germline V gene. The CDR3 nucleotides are TGTGCCATCAGTGAGGGAGGGACAGCTTCTTACGAGCAGTACTTC. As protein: CAISEGGTASYEQYF.

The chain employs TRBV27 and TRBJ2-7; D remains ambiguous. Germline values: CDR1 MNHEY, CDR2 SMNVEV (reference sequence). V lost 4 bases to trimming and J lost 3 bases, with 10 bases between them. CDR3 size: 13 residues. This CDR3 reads CASSSFILYEQYF. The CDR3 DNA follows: TGTGCCAGCAGTTCATTTATCCTCTACGAGCAGTACTTC.

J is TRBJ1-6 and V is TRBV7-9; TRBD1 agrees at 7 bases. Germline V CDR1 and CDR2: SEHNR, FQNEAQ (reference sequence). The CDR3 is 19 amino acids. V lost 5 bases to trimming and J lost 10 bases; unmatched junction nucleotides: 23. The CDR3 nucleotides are TGTGCCAGCAGCCCCAGGGGCGGCACAGGGGAGAGGTTTGGCTCACCCCTCCACTTT. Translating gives CASSPRGGTGERFGSPLHF. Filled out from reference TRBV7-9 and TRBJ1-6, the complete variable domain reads DTGVSQNPRHKITKRGQNVTFRCDPISEHNRLYWYRQTLGQGPEFLTYFQNEAQLEKSRLLSDRFSAERPKGSFSTLEIQRTEQGDSAMYLCASSPRGGTGERFGSPLHFGNGTRLTVT.

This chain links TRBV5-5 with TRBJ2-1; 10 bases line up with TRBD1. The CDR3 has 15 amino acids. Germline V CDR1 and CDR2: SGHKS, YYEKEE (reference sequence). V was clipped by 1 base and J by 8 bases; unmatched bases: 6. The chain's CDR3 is CASSLPRDRGHEQFF. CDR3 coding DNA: TGTGCCAGCAGCTTGCCCCGGGACAGGGGCCATGAGCAGTTCTTC.

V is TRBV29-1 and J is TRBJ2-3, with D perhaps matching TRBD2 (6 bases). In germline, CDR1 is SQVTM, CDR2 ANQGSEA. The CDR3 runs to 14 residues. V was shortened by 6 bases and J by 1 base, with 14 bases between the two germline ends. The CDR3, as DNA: TGCAGCGTCCGGGACTCTAAGGGCACAGATACGCAGTATTTT. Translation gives CSVRDSKGTDTQYF.

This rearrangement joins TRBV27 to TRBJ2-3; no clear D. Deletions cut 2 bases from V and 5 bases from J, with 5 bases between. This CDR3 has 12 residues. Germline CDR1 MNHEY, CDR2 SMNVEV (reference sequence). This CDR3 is CASSLSGDTQYF. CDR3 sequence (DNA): TGTGCCAGCAGTTTAAGTGGAGATACGCAGTATTTT.

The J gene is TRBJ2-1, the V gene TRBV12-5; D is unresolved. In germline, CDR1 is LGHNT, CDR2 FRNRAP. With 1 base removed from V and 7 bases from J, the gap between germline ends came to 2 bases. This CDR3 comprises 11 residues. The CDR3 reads CASGLENEQFF. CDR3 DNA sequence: TGTGCTAGTGGTTTGGAAAATGAGCAGTTCTTC.

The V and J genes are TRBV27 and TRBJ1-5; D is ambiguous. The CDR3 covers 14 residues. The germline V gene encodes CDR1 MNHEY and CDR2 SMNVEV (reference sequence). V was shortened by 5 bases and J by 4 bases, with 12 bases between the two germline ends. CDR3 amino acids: CASSVLPLNQPQHF. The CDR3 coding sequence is TGTGCCAGCAGTGTCTTGCCCCTTAATCAGCCCCAGCATTTT.

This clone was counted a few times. The CDR3 spells CASETVSGANVLTF. In DNA, the CDR3 is TGCGCCAGCGAAACAGTCTCTGGGGCCAACGTCCTGACTTTC. The V call is TRBV5-1, the J call TRBJ2-6; D gene unclear. V lost 7 bases and J 0 bases, leaving 8 bases between the germline ends. The CDR3 spans 14 residues. CDR1 and CDR2 from the germline V gene are SGHRS and YFSETQ.

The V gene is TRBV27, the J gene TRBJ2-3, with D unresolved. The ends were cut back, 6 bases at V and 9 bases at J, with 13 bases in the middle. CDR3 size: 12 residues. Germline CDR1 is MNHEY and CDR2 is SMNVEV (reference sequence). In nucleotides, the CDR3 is TGTGCCAGCAGGCTGGGGTGGGCGACGCAGTATTTT. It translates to CASRLGWATQYF.

CDR3 nucleotide sequence: TGCGCCAGCAGCCACGGACAGGGGGCCAAAAACATTCAGTACTTC. This sequence encodes CASSHGQGAKNIQYF. This chain connects TRBV4-1 to TRBJ2-4; 9 bases match TRBD1. V was clipped by 3 bases and J by 1 base; unmatched bases: 1. CDR3 length equals 15 residues. The germline gives CDR1 MGHRA, CDR2 YSYEKL.

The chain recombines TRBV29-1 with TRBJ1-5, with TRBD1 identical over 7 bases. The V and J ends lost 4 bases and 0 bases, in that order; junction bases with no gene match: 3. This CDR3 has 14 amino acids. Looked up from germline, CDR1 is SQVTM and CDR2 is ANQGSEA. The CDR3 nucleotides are TGCAGCGTTGTAGACAGGGATAGCAATCAGCCCCAGCATTTT. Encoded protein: CSVVDRDSNQPQHF.

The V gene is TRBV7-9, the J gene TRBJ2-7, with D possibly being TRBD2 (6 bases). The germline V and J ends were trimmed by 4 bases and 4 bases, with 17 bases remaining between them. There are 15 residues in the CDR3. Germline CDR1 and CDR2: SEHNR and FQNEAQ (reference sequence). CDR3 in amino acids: CASSSPEQGGYEQYF. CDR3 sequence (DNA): TGTGCCAGCAGCTCCCCCGAGCAGGGAGGTTACGAGCAGTACTTC.

The CDR3 here is CASSLVGNYEQYF. The CDR3 bases are TGTGCCAGCAGCTTGGTTGGCAACTACGAGCAGTACTTC. The V call is TRBV5-6, the J call TRBJ2-7; D not certain. The CDR3 length is 13 residues. Trimming removed 0 bases at V and 3 bases at J, with 7 bases between. Germline CDR1 SGHDT, CDR2 YYEEEE. Full variable domain (missing parts from reference TRBV5-6 and TRBJ2-7): DAGVTQSPTHLIKTRGQQVTLRCSPKSGHDTVSWYQQALGQGPQFIFQYYEEEERQRGNFPDRFSGHQFPNYSSELNVNALLLGDSALYLCASSLVGNYEQYFGPGTRLTVT.

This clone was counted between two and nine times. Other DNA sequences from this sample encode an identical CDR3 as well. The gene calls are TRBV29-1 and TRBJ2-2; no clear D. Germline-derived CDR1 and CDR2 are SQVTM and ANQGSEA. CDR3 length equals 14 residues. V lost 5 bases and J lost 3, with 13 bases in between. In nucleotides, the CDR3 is TGCAGCGTTTGCCTCGTCCTTTACACCGGGGAGCTGTTTTTT. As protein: CSVCLVLYTGELFF.

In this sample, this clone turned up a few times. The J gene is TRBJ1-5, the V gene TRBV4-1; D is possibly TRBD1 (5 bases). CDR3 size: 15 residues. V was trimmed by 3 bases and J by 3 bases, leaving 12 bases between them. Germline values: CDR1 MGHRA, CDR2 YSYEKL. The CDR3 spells CASSQARQSNQPQHF. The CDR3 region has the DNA TGCGCCAGCAGCCAGGCTAGACAGTCCAATCAGCCCCAGCATTTT.

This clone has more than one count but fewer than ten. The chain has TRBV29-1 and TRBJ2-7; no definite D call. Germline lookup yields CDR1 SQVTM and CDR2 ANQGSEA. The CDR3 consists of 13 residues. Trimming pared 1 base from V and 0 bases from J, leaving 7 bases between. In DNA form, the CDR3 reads TGCAGCGTTGAAGGTCAGGTCTCCTACGAGCAGTACTTC. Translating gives CSVEGQVSYEQYF.

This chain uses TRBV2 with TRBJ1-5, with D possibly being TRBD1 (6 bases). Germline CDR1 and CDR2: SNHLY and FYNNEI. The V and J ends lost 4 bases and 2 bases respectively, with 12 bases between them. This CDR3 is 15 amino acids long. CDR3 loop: CASSGPGAGNQPQHF. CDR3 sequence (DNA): TGTGCCAGCAGTGGCCCGGGGGCTGGCAATCAGCCCCAGCATTTT. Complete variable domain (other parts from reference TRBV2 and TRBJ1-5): EPEVTQTPSHQVTQMGQEVILRCVPISNHLYFYWYRQILGQKVEFLVSFYNNEISEKSEIFDDQFSVERPDGSNFTLKIRSTKLEDSAMYFCASSGPGAGNQPQHFGDGTRLSIL.